This T cell receptor beta chain comes out of a study of a mutant IDH1 vaccine in newly diagnosed glioma. Study as a whole: The initiation of vaccination occurred 4-6 weeks after radiotherapy alone, or with temozolomide cycles. At week 35 came visit V12, and visit V13 followed at week 47.

Data came from immunoSEQ multiplex PCR; TCRdb stores just in-frame clones and leaves some out. This repertoire shows tens of thousands of clones, over 80% found once; its top ten account for 3.8%. Concerning this clone: Its target is not known.

The time point: week 47, end of study. Each vaccine dose was 300 ug of mutant IDH1 20-mer peptide, with topical imiquimod. Donors had new WHO grade 3 or 4 IDH1-mutant, ATRX-lost astrocytomas. J gave up 2 bases and V 2 bases, and 6 bases lay outside the gene matches. CDR1 is GTSNPN, CDR2 SVGIG, per germline (reference sequence). The CDR3 is 14 residues long. This receptor was obtained from a young man with glioma. The source was PBMCs, collected from a glioma patient whose treatment included an IDH1 peptide vaccine. The genes are TRBV30 and TRBJ2-7, with 7 bases matching TRBD2. This chain's CDR3 is CAWSPQRGPYEQYF. The CDR3 DNA reads TGTGCCTGGAGTCCTCAGCGGGGTCCCTACGAGCAGTACTTC. Filled out from reference TRBV30 and TRBJ2-7, the complete variable domain reads SQTIHQWPATLVQPVGSPLSLECTVEGTSNPNLYWYRQAAGRGLQLLFYSVGIGQISSEVPQNLSASRPQDRQFILSSKKLLLSDSGFYLCAWSPQRGPYEQYFGPGTRLTVT.